This TCR beta chain came from a study of a mutant IDH1 vaccine in newly diagnosed glioma. Study at large: Treated patients had a mean age of about 40 years and an approximately 60% male, around 38% female split.

Using immunoSEQ multiplex PCR, the repertoire was profiled, and TCRdb retains in-frame clones only, with some absent. The table records some 35,000 clones, about four fifths of them present only once. Time point of the sample: week 5, during vaccination. Doses consisted of 300 ug of mutant IDH1 20-mer peptide each, paired with topical imiquimod. This CDR3 has 18 amino acids. Germline lookup yields CDR1 MGHRA and CDR2 YSYEKL. Trimming left V 1 base short and J 3 bases short, with 22 bases between. A word on this clone: Its specificity is not known.

The TCR originated in a man aged 45 to 65 with glioma. The chain links TRBV4-1 to TRBJ2-7; a possible D gene is TRBD2 (6 bases). The sample here was PBMCs, taken from a glioma patient whose treatment included an IDH1 peptide vaccine. CDR3 bases: TGCGCCAGCAGCCAAGCCTCTACCGGGACTTCAGTAATCTACGAGCAGTACTTC. This sequence encodes CASSQASTGTSVIYEQYF.